Shown below are 27 T cell receptor beta chains from a single sample sequenced in a study of T cells in Graves' hyperthyroidism and ophthalmopathy. What was amplified from RNA transcripts were TCR beta CDR3 regions. The HTBI primer set served for first-round RT-PCR of the TCR CDR3. One entry per CDR3 protein, called by TCRdb with MiXCR from the multiplex PCR reads. The table has 390,000 or so distinct CDR3 sequences, roughly 15% seen once. Specimen: blood. Source of these receptors: a man aged 18 to 30 with Graves' ophthalmopathy.

This clonotype has at least ten counts. Here the CDR3 DNA reads TGTGCCAGCAGCTTGCGGCAAGTGGGCTCGAACACCGGGGAGCTGTTTTTT. Protein sequence: CASSLRQVGSNTGELFF. This chain joins TRBV7-9 and TRBJ2-2; no clear D. From germline, CDR1 is SEHNR and CDR2 FQNEAQ (reference sequence). There are 17 residues in the CDR3. The ends were cut back, 3 bases at V and 0 bases at J, with 14 bases in the middle.

The chain links TRBV5-1 to TRBJ2-5; 7 bases are a match to TRBD2. Germline CDR1 is SGHRS and CDR2 is YFSETQ. The CDR3 totals 15 residues. V trimming: 4 bases; J trimming: 0 bases; junction bases outside the gene matches: 6. The CDR3: CASSPRRGNQETQYF. DNA for the CDR3: TGCGCCAGCAGCCCTCGGCGGGGGAACCAAGAGACCCAGTACTTC.

Concerning this clonotype itself: This could be a read error, since a much larger clone is one nucleotide away. V is TRBV29-1 and J is TRBJ2-7; 8 nucleotides agree with TRBD1. Germline loops: CDR1 SQVTM, CDR2 ANQGSEA. This CDR3 is 14 amino acids long. The CDR3 sequence: CSVQGQERSYGQYF. As DNA, the CDR3 is TGCAGCGTCCAGGGACAGGAACGCTCCTACGGGCAGTACTTC.

This clonotype showed up many times. This sequence joins TRBV27 and TRBJ2-7, with 8 bases aligning to TRBD2. CDR1 MNHEY and CDR2 SMNVEV come from the germline V gene (reference sequence). J lost 8 bases, V lost 3 bases, and 9 bases had no gene match. CDR3 length: 14 residues. CDR3 sequence: CASSFGAGAGQQYF. CDR3 in DNA: TGTGCCAGCAGTTTTGGAGCGGGAGCGGGCCAGCAGTACTTC.

There are many counts of this clonotype. This chain joins TRBV20-1 and TRBJ1-2; no firm D call. The CDR3 covers 14 residues. CDR1 and CDR2 (germline): DFQATT, SNEGSKA (reference sequence). Trimming left V 5 bases short and J 1 base short, with 14 bases between. CDR3 coding DNA: TGCAGTGCTCACCAGGAGAACTTTAACTATGGCTACACCTTC. The encoded protein is CSAHQENFNYGYTF.

This clonotype was recorded a few times. The chain recombines TRBV18 with TRBJ2-1; 7 bases map to TRBD2. The CDR3 loop spans 18 amino acids. Germline V CDR1 and CDR2: KGHSH, LQKENI. Trimming at V came to 1 base and at J to 7 bases, leaving 16 bases not matched to a gene. CDR3 sequence: CASSPQVGGSIVRNEQFF. CDR3 sequence (DNA): TGTGCCAGCTCACCACAGGTCGGCGGGAGCATCGTACGGAATGAGCAGTTCTTC.

The sample holds a few counts of this clonotype. The chain uses TRBV5-5 and TRBJ2-7; no clear D. With 4 bases removed from V and 0 bases from J, the gap between germline ends came to 11 bases. CDR3 length: 14 residues. The germline gives CDR1 SGHKS, CDR2 YYEKEE (reference sequence). CDR3 residues: CASSPDFPSYEQYF. CDR3 bases: TGTGCCAGCAGCCCCGATTTCCCCTCCTACGAGCAGTACTTC.

This clonotype was seen many times. The chain uses TRBV19 and TRBJ1-2; D gene uncertain. Germline CDR1 and CDR2: LNHDA and SQIVND (reference sequence). Trimming removed 3 bases from V and 0 bases from J, with 14 bases in between. This CDR3 comprises 16 residues. Written as DNA, the CDR3 is TGTGCCAGTAGTATGGCTGGGAAAATCCCTAACTATGGCTACACCTTC. This gives the protein CASSMAGKIPNYGYTF.

This clonotype was observed at least ten times. The chain couples TRBV27 to TRBJ2-7; D gene uncertain. The CDR3 length is 16 residues. Trimming took 4 bases from V and 2 from J, leaving 18 bases between them. The V gene's germline CDR1 is MNHEY and CDR2 SMNVEV (reference sequence). The CDR3 sequence: CASSYSLTASTYEQYF. CDR3 coding DNA: TGTGCCAGCAGTTATTCCCTTACTGCATCCACCTACGAGCAGTACTTC.

This clonotype showed up many times. J is TRBJ1-6 and V is TRBV6-1; 7 nucleotides align to TRBD1. Trimming cost V 8 bases and J 5 bases; bases outside gene matches: 3. The CDR3 runs 13 residues. Germline values: CDR1 MNHNS, CDR2 SASEGT. The CDR3 region is CASLGQNNSPLHF. As DNA, the CDR3 is TGTGCCAGCCTGGGACAGAATAATTCACCCCTCCACTTT.

The sample holds many counts of this clonotype. The rearrangement links TRBV10-3 to TRBJ2-1; 8 bases align to TRBD2. Germline V gene sequence: CDR1 ENHRY, CDR2 SYGVKD. This CDR3 region has 15 residues. The V segment lost 4 bases and the J segment 5 bases; nucleotides outside the gene matches: 7. The CDR3 spells CAISGGIAGNNEQFF. The DNA for the CDR3 is TGTGCCATCAGTGGGGGCATAGCGGGGAACAATGAGCAGTTCTTC.

The table lists this clonotype with a few counts. V is TRBV29-1 and J is TRBJ2-3, with D tentatively TRBD1 (5 bases). V was clipped by 7 bases and J by 2 bases, with 13 bases between them. CDR1 is SQVTM and CDR2 is ANQGSEA in the germline V gene. The length of the CDR3 is 13 residues. For the CDR3, the DNA is TGCAGCGCAACAGGAAAGGTCACAGATACGCAGTATTTT. Translating gives CSATGKVTDTQYF.

This clonotype came up many times. The rearrangement joins TRBV2 to TRBJ1-5; D is ambiguous. The CDR3 is made up of 15 amino acids. Germline V gives CDR1 SNHLY, CDR2 FYNNEI. The V end lost 7 bases, the J end lost 6 bases, and 19 bases lay between the germline ends. CDR3 sequence: CASTQGQVESQPQHF. CDR3 DNA sequence: TGTGCCAGCACCCAAGGGCAGGTTGAATCTCAGCCCCAGCATTTT.

This clonotype appeared a few times. The J gene is TRBJ2-7, the V gene TRBV9; D possibly corresponds to TRBD1 (5 bases). CDR1 is SGDLS, CDR2 YYNGEE, per germline. This CDR3 is 15 amino acids long. V was cut by 4 bases and J by 0 bases, with 14 bases left in between. The CDR3 sequence is CASSLGPSHSYEQYF. In DNA form, the CDR3 reads TGTGCCAGCAGCTTGGGGCCATCCCACTCCTACGAGCAGTACTTC.

On this clonotype: Given a much more abundant clone one base away, this may be a read error. This chain uses TRBV20-1 with TRBJ2-1, with 13 bases matching TRBD2. The CDR3 is 20 amino acids. CDR1 and CDR2 from the germline V gene are DFQATT and SNEGSKA (reference sequence). CDR3 sequence reads: CSARDRGLAGKTSSYNEQSF. In DNA form, the CDR3 reads TGCAGTGCTAGAGATCGGGGACTAGCGGGAAAAACGAGCTCCTACAATGAGCAGTCCTTC.

This clonotype was picked up many times. V usage is TRBV5-1 and J usage is TRBJ1-2; TRBD1 might be the D (5 bases). V was pared by 4 bases and J by 2 bases, with 15 bases between. This CDR3 has 15 amino acids. Per germline, CDR1 SGHRS and CDR2 YFSETQ. DNA for the CDR3: TGCGCCAGCAGCCATGCCGGGACGGGCAACTATGGCTACACCTTC. Translating gives CASSHAGTGNYGYTF.

The chain links TRBV6-1 to TRBJ2-5, with 14 nucleotides matching TRBD2. The CDR3 runs to 16 residues. In germline, CDR1 is MNHNS, CDR2 SASEGT. V was clipped by 6 bases and J by 1 base; unmatched bases: 4. In nucleotides, the CDR3 is TGTGCCAGCAGAGCCGGGACTAGCGGGGGCCAAGAGACCCAGTACTTC. Protein product: CASRAGTSGGQETQYF.

This clonotype was picked up many times. The chain joins TRBV20-1 to TRBJ1-1; D call uncertain. CDR3 size: 12 residues. Looked up from germline, CDR1 is DFQATT and CDR2 is SNEGSKA (reference sequence). The ends were cut back, 6 bases at V and 8 bases at J, with 16 bases in the middle. Here the CDR3 DNA reads TGCAGTGCCACCCCCGGGAAGAGGGAAGCTTTCTTT. Its protein product is CSATPGKREAFF.

This clonotype occurred many times. CDR3 bases: TGTGCCAGCAGCCCTGGTGGGGTCAATGAGCAGTTCTTC. Translated: CASSPGGVNEQFF. The V gene is TRBV27, the J gene TRBJ2-1; D not resolved. This CDR3 contains 13 residues. From germline, CDR1 is MNHEY and CDR2 SMNVEV (reference sequence). Trimming removed 6 bases from V and 6 bases from J, with 12 bases in between.

The chain links TRBV6-1 to TRBJ2-3, with D possibly matching TRBD2 (5 bases). Trimming cost V 5 bases and J 12 bases, with 9 bases left between them. Germline V CDR1 and CDR2: MNHNS, SASEGT. There are 10 residues in the CDR3. In DNA form, the CDR3 reads TGTGCCAGCAGTACGGACTCCCAGTATTTT. Protein: CASSTDSQYF.

Turning to this clonotype: A much larger clone sits a single nucleotide away, making a read error possible. V gene TRBV12-3 or TRBV12-4 combines with J gene TRBJ2-2; a weak D match, TRBD2 (5 bases). The CDR3 is 12 residues long. Written as DNA, the CDR3 is TGTGCCAGCAGTTTTATTACCGGGGAGCTGTCTTTT. This encodes CASSFITGELSF.

There are many counts of this clonotype. The V call is TRBV7-9, the J call TRBJ1-1, with 8 bases lining up with TRBD1. Germline V gives CDR1 SEHNR, CDR2 FQNEAQ (reference sequence). V lost 10 bases and J lost 4; bases outside the gene matches: 5. This CDR3 is 12 amino acids long. Here the CDR3 reads CATGQGRTEAFF. CDR3 bases: TGTGCCACCGGACAGGGCCGCACTGAAGCTTTCTTT.

This clonotype has a count of ten or more. V is TRBV7-2 and J is TRBJ2-5; D remains ambiguous. The CDR3 has 14 residues. Trimming left V 1 base short and J 2 bases short, with 8 bases between. From germline, CDR1 is SGHTA and CDR2 FQGNSA. This CDR3 reads CASSLDVRQETQYF. In DNA form, the CDR3 reads TGTGCCAGCAGCTTAGACGTCAGACAAGAGACCCAGTACTTC.

This clonotype has just one count. A much larger clone sits a single nucleotide away, making a read error possible. The chain uses TRBV9 and TRBJ2-3, with D perhaps being TRBD1 or TRBD2 (5 bases each). This CDR3 is 14 amino acids long. Between the trimmed V and J ends, which lost 7 bases and 4 bases, there was a span of 16 bases. Germline V lookup: CDR1 SGDLS, CDR2 YYNGEE. CDR3: CASGRDGSADTQYF. Written as DNA, the CDR3 is TGTGCCAGCGGAAGGGACGGAAGCGCAGATACGCAGTATTTT.

This sequence joins TRBV11-3 and TRBJ2-7, with TRBD1 matching 10 bases. The DNA matches TRBJ2-1 better at its end, which makes the J call doubtful. Looked up from germline, CDR1 is SGHNT and CDR2 is YENEEA. The CDR3 loop spans 14 amino acids. CDR3: CASSPGTGAYEQFF. The CDR3 DNA is TGTGCCAGCAGTCCCGGGACAGGGGCCTACGAGCAGTTCTTC.

This rearrangement joins TRBV18 to TRBJ2-1, with TRBD1 matching 10 bases. The V gene end was trimmed by 4 bases and the J gene end by 1 base; junction bases not matched to a gene: 4. Germline assignment: CDR1 KGHSH and CDR2 LQKENI. The CDR3 covers 16 residues. The CDR3 region has the DNA TGTGCCAGCTCACTTCCGGGACAGGGGTCCTACAATGAGCAGTTCTTC. Translation gives CASSLPGQGSYNEQFF.

This clonotype was counted once. The gene calls are TRBV30 and TRBJ1-2; D is possibly TRBD1 (5 bases). This CDR3 has 13 residues. The germline CDR1 and CDR2 sequences are GTSNPN and SVGIG (reference sequence). V was shortened by 3 bases and J by 4 bases, with 12 bases between the two germline ends. CDR3 in DNA: TGTGCCTGGAGCCGCAGGGTGATCTATGGCTACACCTTC. Its translation: CAWSRRVIYGYTF.